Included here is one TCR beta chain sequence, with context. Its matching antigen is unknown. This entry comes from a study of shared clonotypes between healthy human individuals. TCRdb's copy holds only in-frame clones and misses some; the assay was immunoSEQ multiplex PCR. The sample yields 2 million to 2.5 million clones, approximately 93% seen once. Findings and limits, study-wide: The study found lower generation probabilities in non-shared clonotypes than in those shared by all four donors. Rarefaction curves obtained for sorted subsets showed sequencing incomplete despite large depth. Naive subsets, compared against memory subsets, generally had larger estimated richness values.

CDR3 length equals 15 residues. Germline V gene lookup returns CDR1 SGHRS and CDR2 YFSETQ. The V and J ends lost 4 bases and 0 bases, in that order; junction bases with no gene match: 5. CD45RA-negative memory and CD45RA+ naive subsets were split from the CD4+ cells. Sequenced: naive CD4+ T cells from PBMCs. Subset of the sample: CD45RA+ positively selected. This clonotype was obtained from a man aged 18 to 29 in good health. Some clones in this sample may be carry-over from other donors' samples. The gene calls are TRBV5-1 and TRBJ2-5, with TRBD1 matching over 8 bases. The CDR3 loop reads CASSGQGSDQETQYF. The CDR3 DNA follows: TGCGCCAGCAGCGGACAGGGTTCGGACCAAGAGACCCAGTACTTC.